This is a list of T cell receptor beta chains from one sample in a study of CD8+CD57+ T cells in acquired aplastic anemia. Using its own MiXCR run on the reads, TCRdb lists one record per CDR3 protein. Of roughly 170,000 distinct CDR3 sequences listed, around 50% were seen once; the top ten hold around 13%. The source material was sorted CD4+, CD8+, or CD8+CD57+ T cells (not recorded which) from PBMCs. The receptors come from a human donor with aplastic anemia. Each CDR3 is given with its conserved first and last residue. A D gene is named only where the DNA matches it firmly. Some rows mark clone size as missing; the rest say once, few, many or name a class of expanded clone.

D gene,J gene,clone size,V gene,CDR3 protein,CDR3 DNA
.,TRBJ2-1,once,TRBV19,CASAFLAGEQFF,TGTGCCAGCGCATTCCTAGCAGGCGAGCAGTTCTTC
.,TRBJ1-3,.,TRBV20-1,CSAQGDGNTIYF,TGCAGTGCTCAGGGTGACGGAAACACCATATATTTT
.,TRBJ2-7,.,TRBV19,CASSNRGGAVHEQYF,TGTGCCAGTAGCAATAGGGGGGGGGCCGTCCACGAGCAGTACTTC
TRBD1,TRBJ1-4,many,TRBV7-6,CASSVRQGTNEKLFF,TGTGCCAGCAGCGTGCGACAGGGGACTAATGAAAAACTGTTTTTT
TRBD1,TRBJ2-1,.,TRBV20-1,CSASAQGEFF,TGCAGTGCCTCGGCCCAGGGGGAGTTCTTC
TRBD2,TRBJ2-3,.,TRBV20-1,CSATSGGGDTQYF,TGCAGTGCTACTAGCGGGGGTGGCGATACGCAGTATTTT
TRBD2,TRBJ2-3,many,TRBV7-3,CASSLGRGGYTDTQYF,TGTGCCAGCAGCTTAGGGCGGGGGGGTTACACAGATACGCAGTATTTT
TRBD2,TRBJ2-1,many,TRBV20-1,CSASATGLRGGEQFF,TGCAGTGCTAGTGCCACGGGTCTTCGGGGGGGTGAGCAGTTCTTC
.,TRBJ1-2,many,TRBV20-1,CSAVRGVSSGYTF,TGCAGTGCGGTGCGGGGGGTATCTTCAGGCTACACCTTC
.,TRBJ2-3,.,TRBV6-1,CASSTQVYYTDTQYF,TGTGCCAGCAGTACCCAAGTCTACTACACAGATACGCAGTATTTT
TRBD2,TRBJ2-1,.,TRBV10-1,CAITRVVAGCNEQFF,TGCGCCATCACCCGGGTGGTAGCGGGATGCAATGAGCAGTTCTTC
.,TRBJ2-2,.,TRBV7-2,CASSLKAGELFF,TGTGCCAGCAGCTTAAAGGCGGGGGAGCTGTTTTTT
TRBD1,TRBJ2-1,.,TRBV15,CATSSSRSGQGNNEQFF,TGTGCCACCAGCAGCTCCAGGTCGGGACAGGGGAACAATGAGCAGTTCTTC
.,TRBJ2-6,.,TRBV2,CASSSDRANVLTF,TGTGCCAGCAGTAGCGATAGGGCCAACGTCCTGACTTTC
.,TRBJ1-4,.,TRBV5-1,CASSLGDLREKLFF,TGCGCCAGCAGCTTGGGAGACCTTAGGGAAAAACTGTTTTTT
.,TRBJ2-7,.,TRBV20-1,CSAALDEQYF,TGCAGTGCCGCCTTAGACGAGCAGTACTTC
TRBD1,TRBJ2-7,.,TRBV4-2,CASSQGGTGGGYEQYF,TGTGCCAGCAGCCAAGGGGGCACAGGGGGAGGCTACGAGCAGTACTTC
.,TRBJ1-1,.,TRBV3-1,CASSHKGRLNTEAFF,TGTGCCAGCAGCCATAAGGGCCGGTTAAACACTGAAGCTTTCTTT
TRBD1,TRBJ1-2,few,TRBV25-1,CASSQKGQIHGYTF,TGTGCCAGCAGCCAAAAGGGACAGATTCATGGCTACACCTTC
.,TRBJ1-1,.,TRBV3-1,CASSPAGMNTEAFF,TGTGCCAGCAGCCCGGCTGGGATGAACACTGAAGCTTTCTTT
.,TRBJ2-2,many,TRBV20-1,CSASQGIHGELFF,TGCAGTGCTAGTCAAGGGATTCATGGGGAGCTGTTTTTT